This T cell receptor beta chain was retrieved from a study of blood T cell repertoires in COVID-19. Study summary: Some COVID-19 samples were acute and others convalescent; all came from the United States, Italy and Spain. T cells, B-cell-depleted T cells, or PBMCs supplied cDNA or gDNA.

Germline V CDR1 and CDR2: SGDLS, YYNGEE. The CDR3 contains 21 residues. Trimming took 5 bases from V and 5 from J, leaving 34 bases between them. In the authors' workflow: For nucleated cells, counts were estimated from reference gene primer amplification. The repertoire was sequenced with immunoSEQ multiplex PCR; TCRdb's copy has only in-frame clones and lacks some. For V, J and clone size, that table is used; D and trimming come from the DNA. The sample lists roughly 200,000 clones; around nine tenths were seen once. The material sequenced was peripheral blood. The gene calls are TRBV9 and TRBJ1-4, with D tentatively TRBD1 (5 bases). This clonotype originated in a man between 60 and 75 years old who had recovered from COVID-19. CDR3 protein: CASSYSVGLGGAVGRNEKLFF. CDR3 sequence (DNA): TGTGCCAGCAGTTATTCGGTTGGCCTCGGAGGGGCCGTAGGGAGGAATGAAAAACTGTTTTTT.